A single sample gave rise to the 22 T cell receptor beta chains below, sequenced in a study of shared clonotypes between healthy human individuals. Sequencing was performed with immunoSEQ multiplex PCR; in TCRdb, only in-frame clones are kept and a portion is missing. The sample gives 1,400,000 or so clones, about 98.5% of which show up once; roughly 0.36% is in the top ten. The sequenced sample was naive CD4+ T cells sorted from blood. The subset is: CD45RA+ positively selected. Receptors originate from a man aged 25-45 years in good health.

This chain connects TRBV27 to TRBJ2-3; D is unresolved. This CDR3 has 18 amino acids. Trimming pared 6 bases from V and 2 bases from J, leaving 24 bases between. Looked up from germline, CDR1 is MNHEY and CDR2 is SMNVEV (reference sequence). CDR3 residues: CASRPPILTRPNTDTQYF. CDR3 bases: TGTGCCAGCAGACCGCCAATTTTGACGCGACCTAACACAGATACGCAGTATTTT.

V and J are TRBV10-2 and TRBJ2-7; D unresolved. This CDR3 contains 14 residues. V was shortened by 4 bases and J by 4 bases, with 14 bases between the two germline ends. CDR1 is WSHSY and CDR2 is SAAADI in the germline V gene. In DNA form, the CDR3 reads TGCGCCAGCAGTGTAGCAGCGACAATTTACGAGCAGTACTTC. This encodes CASSVAATIYEQYF.

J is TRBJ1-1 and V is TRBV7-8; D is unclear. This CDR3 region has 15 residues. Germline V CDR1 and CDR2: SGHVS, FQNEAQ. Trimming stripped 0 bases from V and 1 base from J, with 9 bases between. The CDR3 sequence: CASSLAMAGNTEAFF. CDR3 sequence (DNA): TGTGCCAGCAGCTTAGCCATGGCCGGGAACACTGAAGCTTTCTTT. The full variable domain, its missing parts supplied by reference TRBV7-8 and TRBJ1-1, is GAGVSQSPRYKVAKRGQDVALRCDPISGHVSLFWYQQALGQGPEFLTYFQNEAQLDKSGLPSDRFFAERPEGSVSTLKIQRTQQEDSAVYLCASSLAMAGNTEAFFGQGTRLTVV.

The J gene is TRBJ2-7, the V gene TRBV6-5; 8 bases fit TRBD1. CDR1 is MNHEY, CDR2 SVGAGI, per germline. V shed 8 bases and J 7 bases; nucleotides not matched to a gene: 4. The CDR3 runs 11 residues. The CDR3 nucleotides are TGTGCCAGCGGCAGGGGGCATGAGCAGTACTTC. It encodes CASGRGHEQYF.

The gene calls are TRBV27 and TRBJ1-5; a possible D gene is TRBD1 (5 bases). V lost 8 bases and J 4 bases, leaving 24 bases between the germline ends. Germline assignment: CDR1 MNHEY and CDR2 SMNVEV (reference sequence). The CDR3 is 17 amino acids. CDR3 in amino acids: CASHPHPDTHSNQPQHF. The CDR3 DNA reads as TGTGCCAGCCACCCTCATCCGGACACCCACTCTAATCAGCCCCAGCATTTT.

The CDR3 DNA is TGTGCCACCAGCAGAGTGGATGAGCAGTTCTTC. Its protein product is CATSRVDEQFF. V is TRBV15 and J is TRBJ2-1; D remains unclear. The ends were cut back, 1 base at V and 8 bases at J, with 3 bases in the middle. Looked up from germline, CDR1 is LNHNV and CDR2 is YYDKDF (reference sequence). There are 11 residues in the CDR3.

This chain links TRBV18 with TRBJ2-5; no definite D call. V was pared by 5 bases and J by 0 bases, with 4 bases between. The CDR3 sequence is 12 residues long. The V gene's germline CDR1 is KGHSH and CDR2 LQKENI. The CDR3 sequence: CASSTNQETQYF. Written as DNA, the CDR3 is TGTGCCAGCTCAACTAACCAAGAGACCCAGTACTTC.

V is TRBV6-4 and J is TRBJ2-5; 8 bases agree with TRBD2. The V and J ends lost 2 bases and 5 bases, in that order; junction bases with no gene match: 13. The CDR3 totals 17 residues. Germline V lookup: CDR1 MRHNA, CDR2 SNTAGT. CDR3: CASSDDYPKREGETQYF. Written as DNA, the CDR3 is TGTGCCAGCAGTGACGATTACCCGAAACGGGAGGGCGAGACCCAGTACTTC.

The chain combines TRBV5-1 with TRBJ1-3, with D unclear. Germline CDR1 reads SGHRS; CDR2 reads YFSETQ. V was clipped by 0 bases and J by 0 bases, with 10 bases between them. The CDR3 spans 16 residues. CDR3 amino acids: CASSLGRGPSGNTIYF. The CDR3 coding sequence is TGCGCCAGCAGCTTGGGCCGAGGGCCCTCTGGAAACACCATATATTTT.

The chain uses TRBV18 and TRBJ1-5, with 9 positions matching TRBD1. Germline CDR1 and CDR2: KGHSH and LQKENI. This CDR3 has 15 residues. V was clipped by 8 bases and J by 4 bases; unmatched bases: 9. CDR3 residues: CASGSGQGGNQPQHF. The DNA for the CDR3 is TGTGCCAGCGGATCGGGACAGGGCGGGAATCAGCCCCAGCATTTT.

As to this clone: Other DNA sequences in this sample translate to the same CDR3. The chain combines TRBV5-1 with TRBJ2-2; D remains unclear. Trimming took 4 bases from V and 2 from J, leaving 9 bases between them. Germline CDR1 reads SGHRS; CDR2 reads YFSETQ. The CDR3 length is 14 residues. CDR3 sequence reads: CASSRNGNTGELFF. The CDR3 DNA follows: TGCGCCAGCAGCCGGAACGGAAACACCGGGGAGCTGTTTTTT. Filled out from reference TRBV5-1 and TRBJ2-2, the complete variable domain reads KAGVTQTPRYLIKTRGQQVTLSCSPISGHRSVSWYQQTPGQGLQFLFEYFSETQRNKGNFPGRFSGRQFSNSRSEMNVSTLELGDSALYLCASSRNGNTGELFFGEGSRLTVL.

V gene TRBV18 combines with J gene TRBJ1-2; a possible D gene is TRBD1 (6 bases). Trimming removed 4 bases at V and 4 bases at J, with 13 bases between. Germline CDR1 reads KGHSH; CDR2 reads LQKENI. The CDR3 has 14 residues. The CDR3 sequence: CASSQERTAYGYTF. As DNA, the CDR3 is TGTGCCAGCTCACAAGAGAGGACAGCCTATGGCTACACCTTC.

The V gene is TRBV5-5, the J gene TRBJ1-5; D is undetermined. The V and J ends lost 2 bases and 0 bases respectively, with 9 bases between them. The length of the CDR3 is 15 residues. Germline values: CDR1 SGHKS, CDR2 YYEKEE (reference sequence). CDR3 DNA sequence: TGTGCCAGCAGCTTAGAAGTTTATAGCAATCAGCCCCAGCATTTT. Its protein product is CASSLEVYSNQPQHF.

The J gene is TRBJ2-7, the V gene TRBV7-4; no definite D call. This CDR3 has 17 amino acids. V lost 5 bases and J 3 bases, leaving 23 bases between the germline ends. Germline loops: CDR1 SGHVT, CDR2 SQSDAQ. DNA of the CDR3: TGTGCCAGCAGCCCTAACTGGGCGGAGTGGAGCGACTACGAGCAGTACTTC. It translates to CASSPNWAEWSDYEQYF.

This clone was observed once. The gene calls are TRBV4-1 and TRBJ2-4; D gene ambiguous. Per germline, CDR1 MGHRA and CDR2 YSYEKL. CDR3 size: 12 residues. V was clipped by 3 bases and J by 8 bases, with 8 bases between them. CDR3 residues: CASSHIHDIQYF. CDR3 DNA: TGCGCCAGCAGCCACATACATGACATTCAGTACTTC.

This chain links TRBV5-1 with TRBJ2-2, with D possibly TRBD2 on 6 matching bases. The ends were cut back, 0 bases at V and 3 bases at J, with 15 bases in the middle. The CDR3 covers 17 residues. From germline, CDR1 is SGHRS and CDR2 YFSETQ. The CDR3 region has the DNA TGCGCCAGCAGCTTGGCTCGGCAGGGAGGATACACCGGGGAGCTGTTTTTT. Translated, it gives CASSLARQGGYTGELFF. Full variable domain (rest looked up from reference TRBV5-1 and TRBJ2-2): KAGVTQTPRYLIKTRGQQVTLSCSPISGHRSVSWYQQTPGQGLQFLFEYFSETQRNKGNFPGRFSGRQFSNSRSEMNVSTLELGDSALYLCASSLARQGGYTGELFFGEGSRLTVL.

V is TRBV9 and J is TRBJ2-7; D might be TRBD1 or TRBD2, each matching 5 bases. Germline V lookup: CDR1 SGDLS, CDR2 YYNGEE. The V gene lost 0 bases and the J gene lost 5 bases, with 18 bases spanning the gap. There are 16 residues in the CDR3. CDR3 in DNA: TGTGCCAGCAGCGTAGCTACGTCAGGGACCCTCAACGAGCAGTACTTC. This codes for CASSVATSGTLNEQYF.

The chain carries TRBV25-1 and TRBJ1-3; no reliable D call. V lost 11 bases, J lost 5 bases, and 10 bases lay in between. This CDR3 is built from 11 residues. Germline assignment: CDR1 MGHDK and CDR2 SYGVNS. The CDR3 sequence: CAPCPRNTIYF. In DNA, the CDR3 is TGTGCCCCTTGTCCCCGAAACACCATATATTTT. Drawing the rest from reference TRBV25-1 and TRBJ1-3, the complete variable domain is EADIYQTPRYLVIGTGKKITLECSQTMGHDKMYWYQQDPGMELHLIHYSYGVNSTEKGDLSSESTVSRIRTEHFPLTLESARPSHTSQYLCAPCPRNTIYFGEGSWLTVV.

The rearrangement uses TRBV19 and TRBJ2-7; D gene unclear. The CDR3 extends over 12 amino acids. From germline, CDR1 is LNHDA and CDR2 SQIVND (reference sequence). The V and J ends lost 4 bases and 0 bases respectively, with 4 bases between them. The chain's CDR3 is CASSTASYEQYF. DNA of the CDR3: TGTGCCAGTAGTACGGCCTCCTACGAGCAGTACTTC.

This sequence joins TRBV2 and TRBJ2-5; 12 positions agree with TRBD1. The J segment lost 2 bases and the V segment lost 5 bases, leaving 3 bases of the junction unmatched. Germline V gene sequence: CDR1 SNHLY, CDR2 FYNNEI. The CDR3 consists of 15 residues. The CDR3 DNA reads TGTGCCAGCAGTTGGGACAGGGGGCGACAAGAGACCCAGTACTTC. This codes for CASSWDRGRQETQYF.

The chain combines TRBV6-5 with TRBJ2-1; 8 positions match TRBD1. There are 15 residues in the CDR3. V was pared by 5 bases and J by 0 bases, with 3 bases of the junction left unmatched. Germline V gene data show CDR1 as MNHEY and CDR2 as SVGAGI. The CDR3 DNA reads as TGTGCCAGCAGTCAGGACAGGGCCTCCTACAATGAGCAGTTCTTC. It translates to CASSQDRASYNEQFF.

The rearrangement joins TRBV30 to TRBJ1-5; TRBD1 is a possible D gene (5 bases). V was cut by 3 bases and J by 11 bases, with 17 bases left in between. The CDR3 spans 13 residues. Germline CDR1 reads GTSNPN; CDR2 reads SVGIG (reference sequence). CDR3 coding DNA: TGTGCCTGGAGCGCTTCGGGGGTAGGGACCCAGCATTTT. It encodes CAWSASGVGTQHF. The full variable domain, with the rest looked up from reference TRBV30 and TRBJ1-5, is SQTIHQWPATLVQPVGSPLSLECTVEGTSNPNLYWYRQAAGRGLQLLFYSVGIGQISSEVPQNLSASRPQDRQFILSSKKLLLSDSGFYLCAWSASGVGTQHFGDGTRLSIL.